A selection of T cell receptor beta chains follows, all from one sample in a study of monozygotic twins with inflammatory bowel disease. TCRdb derives one entry per CDR3 protein from the 5' RACE reads, leaving out DNA. The sample table includes about 300,000 distinct CDR3 sequences. Sequencing was carried out using blood. The receptor set was obtained from a human donor with ulcerative colitis or Crohn's disease, or a healthy co-twin of an affected twin (not recorded which). Both conserved end residues are part of each CDR3.

j_call	v_call	cdr3_aa
TRBJ2-5	TRBV5-6	CASSLGGSGGYQETQYF
TRBJ2-5	TRBV7-2	CASSFGDFQETQYF
TRBJ2-3	TRBV12-3/TRBV12-4	CASSPRTRALNTQYF
TRBJ2-3	TRBV27	CASSDPGAQYF
TRBJ1-5	TRBV7-9	CASSLAGFDEPQHF
TRBJ2-7	TRBV20-1	CSARTGGAHEQYF
TRBJ1-5	TRBV7-8	CASSSQGAISNQPQHF
TRBJ2-5	TRBV4-2	CASSQGGGSGPRGETQYF
TRBJ2-3	TRBV6-2/TRBV6-3	CASRDLRNTQYF
TRBJ2-1	TRBV5-1	CASSLVGGVGEQFF
TRBJ1-3	TRBV9	CASSVAPGQGIGNTIYF
TRBJ2-7	TRBV7-3	CASSLIAGGPIEQYF
TRBJ2-1	TRBV6-2/TRBV6-3	CASSSGLAVGEQFF
TRBJ1-2	TRBV7-2	CASGTGRSYGYTF
TRBJ2-2	TRBV5-4	CASSLRRPLNTGELFF
TRBJ1-1	TRBV5-1	CASSLWYAANTEAFF
TRBJ2-3	TRBV12-3/TRBV12-4	CASSSPGQGVDTQYF
TRBJ2-3	TRBV20-1	CSAREYRGSTDTQYF
TRBJ2-5	TRBV7-9	CASSLPGYSLETQYF
TRBJ2-5	TRBV12-3/TRBV12-4	CASSPEGAEAWETQYF
TRBJ1-5	TRBV2	CASTFGRSNQPQHF
TRBJ2-4	TRBV25-1	CASSETRGTQAKNIQYF
TRBJ2-7	TRBV28	CASSSVLAGFSSYEQYF
TRBJ2-5	TRBV11-2	CASSLGQPGTQYF
TRBJ2-1	TRBV5-1	CASSLAQAGGNREFF
TRBJ1-4	TRBV5-6	CASRRTPSAGGEKLFF
TRBJ2-7	TRBV6-1	CASSEFGPFYEQYF
TRBJ1-5	TRBV9	CASSVTGEGSQPQHF
TRBJ2-7	TRBV29-1	CSVGTGRSYEQYF
TRBJ2-7	TRBV7-9	CASSPRGLPDNLYEQYF
TRBJ2-5	TRBV3-1	CASSQVQSQETQYF
TRBJ2-5	TRBV28	CASTLLGGRETQYF
TRBJ2-3	TRBV20-1	CSGGRGGPSTDTQYF
TRBJ2-6	TRBV9	CASSVVGTSGANVLTF
TRBJ2-6	TRBV11-1	CASSLARLAGISGANVLTF
TRBJ1-6	TRBV20-1	CSASSGSSNSPLHF
TRBJ2-2	TRBV7-2	CASSLGRTGELFF
TRBJ1-1	TRBV5-1	CASSLASGQMNTEAFF
TRBJ2-5	TRBV5-1	CASSRESETQYF
TRBJ1-3	TRBV20-1	CSATDRGLNTIYF
TRBJ2-1	TRBV28	CASSSPGTGNHNEQFF